This T cell receptor beta chain was recorded in a study of cytomegalovirus exposure and HLA in healthy donors (dated by TCRdb to about 2017). As for the study more broadly: An earlier analysis of several hundred of the donors reported about 300 Gb of sequence data and roughly 120 million unique TCR beta sequences obtained from around 190 million T cells. An early release that covered some 640 HLA-typed donors contained approximately 300 gigabases of sequencing data and around 85 million unique TCR sequences. Among the roughly 400 genotyped donors, approximately 76% belonged to the genetic ancestry cluster associated with self-reported Caucasian donors. The aim of the study was to test whether cataloging public T cell receptors could identify signatures of past pathogen exposure. The study profiled the T cell repertoires of 550 to 700 subjects by immunosequencing and related them to cytomegalovirus serostatus. In addition to the first cohort of about 650 subjects, a separate validation cohort of approximately 130 different subjects was used. To predict cytomegalovirus infection status, the study brought together high-throughput TCR immunosequencing, statistical association of individual TCRs with disease status, and machine learning. To study patterns of TCR occurrence, a later analysis re-analyzed previously published TCR beta repertoires from several hundred donors and added high-resolution HLA genotyping. Rather than drawing on any new phenotypic data, the later analysis identified candidate immune exposures from TCR beta sequences and the way those sequences occurred across donors. An earlier analysis of fewer than 700 of the donors applied high-throughput TCR beta sequencing to assess whether each TCR beta V gene segment acted as functional or pseudogenic. Donor age, sex, ethnicity and CMV serostatus were compiled alongside the repertoire data. In a later genetic analysis, genome-wide SNP genotypes for about 55% of the roughly 700 donors were used, and that subset was treated as a discovery cohort. All discovery cohort repertoires had been generated using a single sequencing platform. HLA typing included class I and class II loci at four-digit resolution. The number of typed donors differed by locus: about 620-640 for A, B, C, DRB1 and DQB1; 522 for DQA1; some 590 for DPA1; and roughly 470 for DPB1. Roughly 5 DR-DQ haplotypes were handled as single units for association and clustering, since linkage in the cohort was strong. On average, 235,054 unique TCR beta nucleotide sequences were sequenced per donor among a few hundred genotyped donors of the cohort, with 15% to 20% of those sequences being non-productive.

From the germline V gene (reference sequence), CDR1 is MNHNY and CDR2 is SVGAGI. Between the V and J ends, shortened by 6 bases and 6 bases respectively, the junction contains 8 bases. Inclusive of the bounding cysteine and phenylalanine, the CDR3 is 11 residues long. Of the read, only the CDR3 DNA is kept; its 33 bases are in frame from base 1. The cohort was made up of around 720 healthy bone marrow donors. All cohort members were sampled while nominally healthy, although unrecorded immune exposures were likely present. The donor was CMV seropositive and was included in the group of some 290 seropositive cohort members. Each donor provided a peripheral blood sample, and peripheral blood mononuclear cells were used for TCR beta sequencing. Genomic DNA was extracted from the blood cell samples with the Qiagen DNeasy Blood Extraction Kit. Remarks on this clone: Its binding antigen is unknown. The record has no base qualities; no much larger clone is one base away.

Libraries came from the immunoSEQ multiplex PCR assay. For the multiplex PCR, a mixture combining 60 forward primers for TCR Vbeta segments and 13 reverse primers for TCR Jbeta segments was used. A multiplex PCR assay on genomic DNA amplified the CDR3 region of rearranged TCR beta genes. On the Illumina HiSeq System, the amplified TCR beta libraries were sequenced as 87-base-pair reads. In the authors' own workflow: Across the 700 or so repertoires, a later analysis counted tens of millions of unique TCR beta chains, approximately 12 million of which were shared by at least two donors. A nearest-neighbor algorithm error-corrected the raw reads and collapsed the reads into unique sequences, merging closely related sequences to remove PCR and sequencing errors. CDR3 sequences were aligned to IMGT reference sequences to assign V, D and J gene segments. For a sequence to be retained, at least a six-nucleotide match to both a V gene segment and a J gene segment was required. Rearrangements were called productive when the CDR3 lacked stop codons and stayed in frame with V and J; all others were non-productive. Following IMGT convention, CDR3 was defined as the stretch from the second conserved V-encoded cysteine to the conserved J-encoded phenylalanine. The earlier analysis of roughly 590 of the donors excluded sequences that lacked an unambiguous match to a single V gene segment. An earlier analysis of several hundred of the donors called V segments functional above 56.7% productive rearrangements and segregating when the between-donor standard deviation exceeded 5%. A statistical classification framework was built for diagnosing cytomegalovirus status from the catalog of TCR beta chain sequences. V and J gene assignment, in a later analysis, came from comparing TCR nucleotide sequences with IMGT/GENE-DB human TR gene sequences. In a later analysis, CDR3 sequences and most-parsimonious VDJ recombination scenarios were assigned using the TCRdist pipeline. In a later analysis, each TCR beta chain was defined by its CDR3 amino acid sequence together with its V-gene family, and reads without a unique V-gene family were excluded. To address suspected cross-contamination and a sequencing artifact, a later analysis removed a few hundred highly shared, low-generation-probability nucleotide sequences. For each public chain, a later analysis derived a clonal expansion index from normalized ranks of inferred template counts within each repertoire. In a later analysis, generation probabilities were computed with a VDJ recombination model fitted to out-of-frame rearrangements, and the resulting probabilities were checked against IGoR. Hypergeometric tests were used in a later analysis to score TCR-TCR, TCR-HLA and TCR-CMV co-occurrence, with a repertoire-size bias correction applied to the TCR pairs. To estimate false discovery rates, a later analysis permuted the HLA or CMV assignments 20 times. In a later analysis, co-occurring TCRs were grouped using DBSCAN, with TCRdist sequence similarity added in when clustering inside HLA-allele-positive subsets. For co-occurrence clustering, repertoires with fewer than 30,000 or more than 120,000 public chains were excluded, along with five repertoires with anomalous nucleotide sharing. TCRdb's version of the immuneACCESS table is confined to in-frame rearrangements and falls short of the full clone set. An unresolved V gene accounts for under half of the shortfall where checked; the remainder is of unknown origin. V, J and clone size reflect that table, while D and trimming were determined from the DNA. In all, the sample holds 95,000 to 150,000 clones, and 74% of those were seen once. In total, the top ten clones hold 3.5% to 4.5% of the sample.

Paper-wide results and their limitations: The study gave a list of some 150 TCR beta chains associated with cytomegalovirus. A further reported finding was that TCR beta sequences accurately predicted the HLA-A and HLA-B alleles for most subjects in the first cohort. The sequencing pipeline was judged likely to have produced a cluster of highly shared sequence variants as a technical artifact. Some IMGT-functional V segments, including TRBV6-2 and TRBV6-3, could not be distinguished by the 87-base-pair reads and were therefore excluded. Across donors, most TCR sequences were observed very rarely, whereas some public TCRs were present in many individuals. Strong co-occurrence of HLA alleles, especially DR and DQ, made assigning TCR associations to individual alleles difficult. Only TCR beta chains were sequenced in this cohort, and the absence of alpha or paired-chain data limited detectable features. The presence/absence analyses assumed that sequencing depth was roughly uniform across donors, and that assumption may not be true. CMV serostatus was the only immune exposure information available for the cohort. A later analysis reported that several top co-occurrence clusters appeared linked to parvovirus B19, influenza, CMV and Epstein-Barr virus. A later analysis found that most CMV-associated TCR beta chains appeared HLA-restricted, with HLA associations seemingly driven largely by CMV exposure. In an earlier analysis of fewer than 700 of the donors, most TCR beta V segments appeared in productive rearrangements about 87% or about 30% of the time, broadly matching IMGT annotations. The earlier analysis of nearly 600 of the donors excluded roughly 16 rarely observed V segments, including chromosome 9 orphons, because counts were too low. According to a later genetic analysis, donors in an Asian-associated ancestry cluster had fewer N-insertions in productive TCRs than the roughly 670-donor mean. Correlated functional status among segregating V segments might be attributable to linkage disequilibrium, but an unknown experimental factor could not be ruled out. In a later analysis, HLA-associated TCR beta chains were found to be more clonally expanded and to have lower generation probabilities than equally common non-associated chains. Specific HLA alleles were associated with 15,000 to 20,000 TCR beta sequences at a false discovery rate of 0.05 in a later analysis. In vitro tests confirmed that a few of the cytomegalovirus-associated TCR beta chains recognize cytomegalovirus antigens. HLA typing was unavailable for some donors at each locus, so association tests used only the typed subset. An association between a missense DCLRE1C variant and V-gene and J-gene trimming of TCR beta chains was found in a later genetic analysis and replicated in an independent cohort. The authors suggested that the approach could potentially be generalized to other disease states and immunological phenotypes. The classifier was reported to diagnose cytomegalovirus status with high specificity and sensitivity in both the original cohort and the validation cohort. A later analysis found that TCR association rates varied across HLA loci, with DRB1 alleles showing the most associated TCRs and HLA-C alleles the fewest.

Sequences were obtained from PBMCs. The chain is assembled from TRBV6-6 and TRBJ1-1, with the D gene uncertain. The clonotype originates from a man aged 40-49 years in good health and CMV-seropositive. The nucleotide sequence is given as TGTGCCAGCAGCGCCTGGCCTGAAGCTTTCTTT. This encodes CASSAWPEAFF.